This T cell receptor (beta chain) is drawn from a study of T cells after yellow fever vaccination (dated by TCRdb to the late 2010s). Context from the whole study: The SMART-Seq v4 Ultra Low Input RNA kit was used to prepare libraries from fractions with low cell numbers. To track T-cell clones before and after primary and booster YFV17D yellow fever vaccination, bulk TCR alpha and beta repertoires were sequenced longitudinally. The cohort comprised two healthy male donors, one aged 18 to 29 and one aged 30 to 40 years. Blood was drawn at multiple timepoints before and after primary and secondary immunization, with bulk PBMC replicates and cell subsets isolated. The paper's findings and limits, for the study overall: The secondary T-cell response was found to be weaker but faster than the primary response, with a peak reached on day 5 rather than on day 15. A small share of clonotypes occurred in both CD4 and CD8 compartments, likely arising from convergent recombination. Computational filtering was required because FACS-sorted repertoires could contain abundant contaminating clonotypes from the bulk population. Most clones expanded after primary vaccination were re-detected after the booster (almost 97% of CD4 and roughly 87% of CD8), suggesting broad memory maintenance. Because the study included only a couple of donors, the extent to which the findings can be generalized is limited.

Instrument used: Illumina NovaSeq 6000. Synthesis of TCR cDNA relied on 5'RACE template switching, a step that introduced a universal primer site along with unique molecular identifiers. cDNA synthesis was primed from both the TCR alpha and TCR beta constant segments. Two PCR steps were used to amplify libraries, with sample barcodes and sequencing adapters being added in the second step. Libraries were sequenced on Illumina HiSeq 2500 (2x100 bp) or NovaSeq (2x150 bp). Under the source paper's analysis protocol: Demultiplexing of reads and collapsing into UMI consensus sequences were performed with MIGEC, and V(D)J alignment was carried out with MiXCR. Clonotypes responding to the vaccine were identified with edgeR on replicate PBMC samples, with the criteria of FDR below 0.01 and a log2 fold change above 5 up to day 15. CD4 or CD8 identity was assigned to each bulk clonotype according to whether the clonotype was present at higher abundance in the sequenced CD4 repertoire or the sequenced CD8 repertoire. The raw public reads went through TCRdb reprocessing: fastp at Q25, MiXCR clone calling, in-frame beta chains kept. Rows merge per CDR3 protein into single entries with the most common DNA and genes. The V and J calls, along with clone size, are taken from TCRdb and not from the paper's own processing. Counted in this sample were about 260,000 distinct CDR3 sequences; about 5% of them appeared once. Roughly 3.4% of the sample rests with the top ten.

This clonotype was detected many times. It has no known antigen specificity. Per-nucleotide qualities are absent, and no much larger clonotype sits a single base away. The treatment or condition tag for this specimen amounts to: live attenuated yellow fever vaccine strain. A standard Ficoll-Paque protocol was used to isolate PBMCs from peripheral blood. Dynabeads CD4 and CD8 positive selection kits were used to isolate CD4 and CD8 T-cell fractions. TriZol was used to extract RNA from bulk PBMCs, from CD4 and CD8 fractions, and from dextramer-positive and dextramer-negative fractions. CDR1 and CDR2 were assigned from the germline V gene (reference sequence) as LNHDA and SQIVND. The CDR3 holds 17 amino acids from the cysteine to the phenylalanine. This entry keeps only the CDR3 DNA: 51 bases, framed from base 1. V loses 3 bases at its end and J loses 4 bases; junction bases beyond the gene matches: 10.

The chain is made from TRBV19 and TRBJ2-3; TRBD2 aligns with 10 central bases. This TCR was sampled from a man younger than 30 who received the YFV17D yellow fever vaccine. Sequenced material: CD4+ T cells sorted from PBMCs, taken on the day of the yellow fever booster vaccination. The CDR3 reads CASSIPRTSGSADTQYF. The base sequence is TGTGCCAGTAGTATCCCCAGGACTAGCGGCAGCGCAGATACGCAGTATTTT.